Detailed here is one T cell receptor beta chain. MiXCR, run by TCRdb on the 5' RACE reads, gives a single entry per CDR3 protein. The repertoire holds 450,000 to 600,000 distinct CDR3 sequences, with around 16% as singletons. These data originate in a study of T cells after yellow fever vaccination. This CDR3 has 14 residues. Germline CDR1 reads MNHEY; CDR2 reads SVGEGT. V was trimmed by 4 bases and J by 1 base, leaving 10 bases between them. The sequencing here drew on PBMCs, taken around 5 days after the first yellow fever vaccination. This clonotype was sampled from a man aged 18 to 29 who received the YFV17D yellow fever vaccine. V and J are TRBV6-2 or TRBV6-3 and TRBJ2-5; no clear D. The chain's CDR3 is CASSSWALQETQYF. Written as DNA, the CDR3 is TGTGCCAGCAGTTCGTGGGCACTCCAAGAGACCCAGTACTTC.